These T cell receptor beta chains were read from a single sample in a study of metastatic and nonmetastatic thyroid tumors. TCRdb re-analyzed the PCR reads through MiXCR. The repertoire includes roughly 25,000 clones, roughly a quarter of them detected once, and around 12% sits in the top ten. The material sequenced was tumor tissue. The receptors shown here come from a male donor with papillary thyroid cancer or a benign thyroid nodule (not recorded which). Some clones in this sample may be carry-over from other donors' samples. The CDR3 runs from the conserved cysteine through the conserved F or W. Fields, in order: V gene, clone size, J gene, D gene, CDR3 DNA, CDR3 protein. D genes are given only for firm matches. Where a row states a size, it is once, few, many or the class of an expanded clone; other rows omit it.

>TRBV2|many|TRBJ1-2|TRBD1
TGTGCCAGCGATACGCGGGACAGGGGAAAGGAAGGCTACACCTTC
CASDTRDRGKEGYTF
>TRBV6-1|-|TRBJ2-7|TRBD1
TGTGCCAGCAGCTCCGACAGGGTCTACGAGCAGTACTTC
CASSSDRVYEQYF
>TRBV4-1|-|TRBJ2-2|-
TGCGCCAGCAGCCAAGTCTTTAACACCGGGGAGCTGTTTTTT
CASSQVFNTGELFF
>TRBV11-2|many|TRBJ2-1|-
TGTGCCAGCAGCTTCGGACTAAACAATGAGCAGTTCTTC
CASSFGLNNEQFF
>TRBV10-2|-|TRBJ2-7|-
TGCCCCAGGAGTGACCAGAGCTCCTACGAGCAGTACTTC
CPRSDQSSYEQYF
>TRBV2|few|TRBJ2-7|-
TGTGCCAGCAGCCCGGGGAACTACGAGCAGTACTTC
CASSPGNYEQYF
>TRBV5-4|many|TRBJ1-1|-
TGTGCCAGCAAAGGGGATCTCCTACCGAACACTGAAGCTTTCTTT
CASKGDLLPNTEAFF
>TRBV20-1|-|TRBJ2-2|TRBD2
TGCAGTGCTATCCTTACGACTAGCTGGGTCACCGGGGAGCTGTTTTTT
CSAILTTSWVTGELFF
>TRBV20-1|-|TRBJ2-7|-
TGCAGTGCTAGAAAGCGTCTAGCTGGGAGATCCTACGAGCAGTACTTC
CSARKRLAGRSYEQYF
>TRBV20-1|-|TRBJ2-2|TRBD2
TGCAGTTTAAGCGGGGTCACCGGTGAGCTGTTTTTT
CSLSGVTGELFF
>TRBV6-2/TRBV6-3|medium-sized|TRBJ2-3|TRBD2
TGTGCCAGCAGTTACTCTTCGTTAGCGGGAGGGCCCACAGATACGCAGTATTTT
CASSYSSLAGGPTDTQYF
>TRBV7-9|many|TRBJ1-4|-
TGTGCCAGCAGCTCTAGCTGGGAAAAACTGTTTTTT
CASSSSWEKLFF
>TRBV19|-|TRBJ2-7|-
TGTGCCAGTATTCCTAGGCAGGGGGGTCCCGAGCAGTACTTC
CASIPRQGGPEQYF
>TRBV4-3|once|TRBJ1-5|-
TGCGCCAGCAGCCAACGGACATGGGGAAATCAGCCCCAGCATTTT
CASSQRTWGNQPQHF
>TRBV28|many|TRBJ2-2|TRBD1
TGTGCCAGCAGTTCCCCACACAGGGGGACCGGGGAGCTGTTTTTT
CASSSPHRGTGELFF
>TRBV30|-|TRBJ2-6|-
TGTGCCTGGAGGTTGGCCTTCAACGTCCTGACTTTC
CAWRLAFNVLTF
>TRBV5-1|many|TRBJ2-3|-
TGCGCCAGCAGCTTGAACGGAGCGAACACAGATACGCAGTATTTT
CASSLNGANTDTQYF
>TRBV18|many|TRBJ1-4|-
TGTGCCAGCTCCCCCAACAGGGATGCTAATGAAAAACTGTTTTTT
CASSPNRDANEKLFF
>TRBV20-1|many|TRBJ1-4|-
TGCAGTGCTAGCGTGGTGGGCAGATCAAATGAAAAACTGTTTTTT
CSASVVGRSNEKLFF
>TRBV11-1|-|TRBJ2-1|TRBD2
TGTGCCAGCAGATTACTAGCGGGGAGCTCCTACAATGAGCAGTTCTTC
CASRLLAGSSYNEQFF
>TRBV10-3|many|TRBJ2-2|-
TGTGCCATCAGCCGCGACCGGGACACCGGACGGTTTTTT
CAISRDRDTGRFF
>TRBV11-2|-|TRBJ2-3|TRBD2
TGTGCCAGCATCAAGAGACTAGCGGTAGGGGACACAGATACGCAGTATTTT
CASIKRLAVGDTDTQYF
>TRBV11-1|once|TRBJ2-3|-
TGTGCCAGCAGACATAGTGGGTGGGACCTCATGGATACGCAGTATTTT
CASRHSGWDLMDTQYF
>TRBV11-2|-|TRBJ2-1|TRBD2
TGTGCCAGCAGCTTAGTACTAAAGGGAGGGTACAATGAGCAGTTCTTC
CASSLVLKGGYNEQFF
>TRBV7-2|-|TRBJ2-1|-
TGTGCCAGCCAGGGTTTCCACTCCTACAATGAGCAGTTCTTC
CASQGFHSYNEQFF
>TRBV9|many|TRBJ2-7|-
TGTGCCAGCAGCGTAGACGACACCCCTGCCGAGCAGTACTTC
CASSVDDTPAEQYF
>TRBV6-1|few|TRBJ1-2|-
TGTGCCAGCAGTGAAGCTTCGTGGAGTTGGGGCTACACCTTC
CASSEASWSWGYTF
>TRBV7-9|-|TRBJ2-7|-
TGTGCCAGCGGATCTTCAAGCGAGCAGTACTTC
CASGSSSEQYF
>TRBV12-5|-|TRBJ2-3|-
TGTGCTAGTGGTCCCCACAGGGGTTCTAGCGTAAGAGATACGCAGTATTTT
CASGPHRGSSVRDTQYF
>TRBV7-9|many|TRBJ2-3|TRBD2
TGTGCCAGCAGCTTGACGGCGGGAGGAGATACGCAGTATTTT
CASSLTAGGDTQYF
>TRBV6-2/TRBV6-3|few|TRBJ2-7|-
TGTGCAAGCAGGAGGGGGGGCTCATACGAGCAGTACTTC
CASRRGGSYEQYF
>TRBV7-7|-|TRBJ2-5|-
TGTGCTAGCAGCACGGGACTGTCAGGGGATACCCAGTACTTC
CASSTGLSGDTQYF
>TRBV19|medium-sized|TRBJ2-5|TRBD2
TGTGCCAGTAGTTTAGCGGGGTTGTACCAAGAGACCCAGTACTTC
CASSLAGLYQETQYF
>TRBV25-1|medium-sized|TRBJ2-7|TRBD1
TGTGCCAGCAGTGAGTTAGGGACAGGGACCTACGAGCAGTACTTC
CASSELGTGTYEQYF
>TRBV4-1|many|TRBJ2-1|-
TGCGCCAGCAGCCCAGGGTTTGGGTCCGGACAGATAGACAATGAGCAGTTCTTC
CASSPGFGSGQIDNEQFF
>TRBV6-1|many|TRBJ1-2|-
TGTGCCAGCAGCTCAGGGGCAGGGCTTAACTATGGCTACACCTTC
CASSSGAGLNYGYTF
>TRBV7-9|many|TRBJ2-3|TRBD2
TGTGCCAGCAGCCGGGCGGGAGGGGACACAGATACGCAGTATTTT
CASSRAGGDTDTQYF
>TRBV7-9|-|TRBJ2-7|-
TGTGCCTGCAGCTTGATTGGGGTGGACGAGCAGTACTTC
CACSLIGVDEQYF
>TRBV6-5|few|TRBJ1-4|-
TGTGCCAGCAGTTACACAAGCGGGGTAATTAATGAAAAACTGTTTTTT
CASSYTSGVINEKLFF
>TRBV6-2/TRBV6-3|few|TRBJ2-2|-
TGTGCCAGCAGTTACTCGAGATCTACCGGGGAGCTGTTTTTT
CASSYSRSTGELFF
>TRBV5-8|many|TRBJ2-3|-
TGTGCCAGCAGCTCCTCGGGGACAGATACGCAGTATTTT
CASSSSGTDTQYF
>TRBV20-1|once|TRBJ1-5|-
TGCAGTGCTAACTGGGATAGCAATCAGCCCCAGCATTTT
CSANWDSNQPQHF
>TRBV27|many|TRBJ2-1|TRBD2
TGTGCCAGCAACATAGCGGGTGGGCACAATGAGCAGTTCTTC
CASNIAGGHNEQFF
>TRBV18|many|TRBJ2-3|-
TGTGCCAGCTCACCAGGGGGCGTTGGGCAGTATTTT
CASSPGGVGQYF
>TRBV7-9|many|TRBJ2-2|-
TGTGCCAGCAGCGCGGGGGCCGCAAGCGCCGGGGAGCTGTTTTTT
CASSAGAASAGELFF
>TRBV5-1|medium-sized|TRBJ1-2|-
TGCGCCAGCAGCTTACAGGGAGTGGAGGGCTACACCTTC
CASSLQGVEGYTF
>TRBV7-9|many|TRBJ2-7|TRBD1
TGTGCCAGCAGCCGCACCGGGACAGGGGTCTCCTACGAGCAGTACTTC
CASSRTGTGVSYEQYF
>TRBV25-1|-|TRBJ2-7|-
TGTGCCAGCAGTGGAACGGAGGGAAACCAAACCTCCGAGCAGTACTTC
CASSGTEGNQTSEQYF
>TRBV19|many|TRBJ2-7|-
TGTGCCAGTAGTATACGTGTCGGGGCTACCTACGAGCAGTACTTC
CASSIRVGATYEQYF
>TRBV30|many|TRBJ2-2|-
TGTGCCTGGAGGCCCGTGGCCAACACCGGGGAGCTGTTTTTT
CAWRPVANTGELFF
>TRBV6-2/TRBV6-3|medium-sized|TRBJ1-1|TRBD1
TGTGCCAGCAGTAAGGGGGCAGGGAGGGACACTGAAGCTTTCTTT
CASSKGAGRDTEAFF
>TRBV11-2|many|TRBJ2-7|-
TGTGCCAGCAGCACCCAGCCTAGGGGGGAGCAGTACTTC
CASSTQPRGEQYF